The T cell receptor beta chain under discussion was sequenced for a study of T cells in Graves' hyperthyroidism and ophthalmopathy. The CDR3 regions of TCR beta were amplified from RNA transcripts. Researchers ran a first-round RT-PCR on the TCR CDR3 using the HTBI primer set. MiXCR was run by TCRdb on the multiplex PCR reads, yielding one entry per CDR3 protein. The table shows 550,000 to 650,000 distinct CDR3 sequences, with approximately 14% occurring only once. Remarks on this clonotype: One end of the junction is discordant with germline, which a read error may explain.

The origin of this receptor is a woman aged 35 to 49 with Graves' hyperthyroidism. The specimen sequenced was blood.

The CDR3 protein is CASRTYRGTVAFF. CDR3 bases: TGTGCCAGTAGGACCTATAGGGGGACTGTAGCTTTCTTT. The chain carries TRBV19 and TRBJ1-1; the D gene is possibly TRBD1 (6 bases). Germline CDR1 and CDR2: LNHDA and SQIVND (reference sequence). This CDR3 is built from 13 residues.